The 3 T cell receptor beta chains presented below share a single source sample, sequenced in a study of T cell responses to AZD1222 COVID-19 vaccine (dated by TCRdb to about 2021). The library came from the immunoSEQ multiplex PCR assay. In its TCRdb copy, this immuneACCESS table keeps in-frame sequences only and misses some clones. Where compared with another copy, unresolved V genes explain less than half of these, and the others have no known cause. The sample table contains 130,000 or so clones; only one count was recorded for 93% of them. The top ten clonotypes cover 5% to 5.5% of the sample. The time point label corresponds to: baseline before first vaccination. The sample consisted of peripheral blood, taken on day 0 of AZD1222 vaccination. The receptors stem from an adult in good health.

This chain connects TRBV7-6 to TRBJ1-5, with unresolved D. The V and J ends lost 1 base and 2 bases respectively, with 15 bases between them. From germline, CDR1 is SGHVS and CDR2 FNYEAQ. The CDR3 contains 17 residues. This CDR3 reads CASSLGDPGLGNQPQHF. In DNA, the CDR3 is TGTGCCAGCAGCTTAGGAGACCCGGGTTTGGGCAATCAGCCCCAGCATTTT. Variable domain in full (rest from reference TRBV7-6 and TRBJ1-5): GAGVSQSPRYKVTKRGQDVALRCDPISGHVSLYWYRQALGQGPEFLTYFNYEAQQDKSGLPNDRFSAERPEGSISTLTIQRTEQRDSAMYRCASSLGDPGLGNQPQHFGDGTRLSIL.

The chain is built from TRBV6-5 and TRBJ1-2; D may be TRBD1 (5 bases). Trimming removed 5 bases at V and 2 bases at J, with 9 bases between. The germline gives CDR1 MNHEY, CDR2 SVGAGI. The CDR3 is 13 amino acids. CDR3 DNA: TGTGCCAGCAGTCCTAGACAGAACTATGGCTACACCTTC. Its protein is CASSPRQNYGYTF.

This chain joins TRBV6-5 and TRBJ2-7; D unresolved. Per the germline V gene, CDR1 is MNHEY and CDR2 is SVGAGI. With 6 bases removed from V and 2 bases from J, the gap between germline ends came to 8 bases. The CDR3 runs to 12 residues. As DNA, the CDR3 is TGTGCCAGCAGCCTCACCCCCTACGAGCAGTACTTC. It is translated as CASSLTPYEQYF.